A single T cell receptor beta chain is shown here with its context. Antigen: not known. Blood genomic DNA input for TRB amplification was 250-500 ng. This record belongs to a study of T and B cells in COVID-19 patients. In the study overall: Most recovered patients had mild to moderate COVID-19 treated as outpatients. Findings of the study overall: Highly clonal in active COVID-19, TRB repertoires exceeded healthy-donor diversity and richness at recovery.

TRB rearrangements were amplified by multiplex PCR with BIOMED2 TRB-A/B primers. TCRdb called the multiplex PCR reads again in MiXCR, with one record for every CDR3 protein. The repertoire holds 13,000 or so distinct CDR3 sequences, roughly 27% seen once, with about 6.5% in the top ten. Sequencing was done on a sample of blood. This receptor was obtained from a human donor who had recovered from COVID-19.

CDR3 in DNA: TGCAGCGTTGAGCGGGTATCCGGGACCCAGAGTGGTGGCACTGAAGCTTTCTTT. This gives the protein CSVERVSGTQSGGTEAFF. The chain joins TRBV29-1 to TRBJ1-1; weak D call: TRBD1 (5 bases). Per the germline V gene, CDR1 is SQVTM and CDR2 is ANQGSEA. The CDR3 is 18 amino acids. V dropped 3 bases and J dropped 4 bases, with 27 bases sitting between them.